This TCR beta chain was retrieved from a study of beta chain features in type 1 diabetes. Study information: Examination covered almost 110,000,000 sorted cells spanning all samples.

The V gene end was trimmed by 6 bases and the J gene end by 6 bases; junction bases not matched to a gene: 8. CDR1 is MNHNS, CDR2 SASEGT, per germline. The CDR3 totals 15 residues. The sequenced template was cDNA made from the entire isolated RNA. Using immunoSEQ multiplex PCR, the repertoire was profiled, and TCRdb retains in-frame clones only, with some absent. The sample yields 330,000 or so clones, around 15% seen once. The source of this sequence is a man aged 25-45 years in good health. The chain recombines TRBV6-1 with TRBJ2-3, with 11 bases lining up with TRBD2. Specimen: central memory CD4+ T cells from blood. CDR3 in DNA: TGTGCCAGCAGCCGCACTAGCGGGAGTGGGGATACGCAGTATTTT. This translates into CASSRTSGSGDTQYF.